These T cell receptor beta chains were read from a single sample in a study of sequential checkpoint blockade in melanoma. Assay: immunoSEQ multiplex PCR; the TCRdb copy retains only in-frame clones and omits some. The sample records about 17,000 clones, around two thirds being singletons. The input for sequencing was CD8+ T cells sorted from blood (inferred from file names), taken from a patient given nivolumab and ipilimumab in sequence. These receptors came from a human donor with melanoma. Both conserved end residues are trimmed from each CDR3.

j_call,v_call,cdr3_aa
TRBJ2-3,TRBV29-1,SVDSTGVPDTQY
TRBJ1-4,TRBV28,ASSFGTGSEKLF
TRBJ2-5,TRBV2,ASEQGDMETQY
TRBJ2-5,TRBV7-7,ASSSVLARQETQY
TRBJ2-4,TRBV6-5,ASSYGGGGDIQY
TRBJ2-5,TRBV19,ASSPWTSGVLKETQY
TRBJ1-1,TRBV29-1,SVVGGAADTEAF
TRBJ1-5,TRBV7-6,ASSPLPGQPQH
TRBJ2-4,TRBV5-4,ASSLSGGNIQY
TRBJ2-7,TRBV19,ASSTRTRFGEQY
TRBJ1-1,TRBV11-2,ASTPTGEAF
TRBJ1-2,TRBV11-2,ASRFSPQGYYGYT
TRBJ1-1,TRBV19,ASSLDRGVNTEAF
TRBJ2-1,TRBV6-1,ASSELGGGGYEQF
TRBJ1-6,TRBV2,ASRRGRGQNSPLH
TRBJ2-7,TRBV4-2,ASSSSATGPYEQY
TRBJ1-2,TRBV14,ASSQEQLRYT
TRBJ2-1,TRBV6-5,ASSYLANNEQF
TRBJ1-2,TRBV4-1,ASSPEGFNYGYT
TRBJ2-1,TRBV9,ASSPSGNEQF
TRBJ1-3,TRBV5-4,ASSEQGPGNTIY
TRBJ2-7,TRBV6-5,ASSPPSTGINEQY
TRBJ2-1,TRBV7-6,ASSLELAGGNEQF
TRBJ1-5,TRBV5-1,ASSLTGWNQPQH
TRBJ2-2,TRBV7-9,ASRAGQGRTGELF
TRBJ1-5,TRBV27,ASSPQGISNQPQH
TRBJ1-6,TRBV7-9,ASRGDRGNSPLH
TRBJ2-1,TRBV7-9,ASSLGLAGVLNNEQF
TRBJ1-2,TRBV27,ASSLSYTNGQGRLST
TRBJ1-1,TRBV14,ASSPPGQGAFTEAF
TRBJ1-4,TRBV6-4,ALREGWEKLF
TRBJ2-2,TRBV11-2,ASSLGGGVSSGELF
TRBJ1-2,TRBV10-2,ASGGQGDYGYT
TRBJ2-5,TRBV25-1,ASSEWPSGETGQETQY
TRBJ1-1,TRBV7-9,ASSIGGEDTEAF
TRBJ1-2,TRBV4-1,ASSHPEAGKGYT
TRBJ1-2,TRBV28,ASLLKGGFYGYT
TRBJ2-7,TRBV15,ATSEGALYEQY
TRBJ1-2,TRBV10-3,ATQTGTNYGYT
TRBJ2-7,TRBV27,ASSLFVGSHEQY
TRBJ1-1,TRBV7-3,ASSPRGGDAEAF
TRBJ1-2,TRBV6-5,ASSYATGTGYYGYT
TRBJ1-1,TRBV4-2,ASSHTSQGEAF
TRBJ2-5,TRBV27,ASSLGGTKY
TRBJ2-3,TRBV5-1,ASSPEGGDTQY
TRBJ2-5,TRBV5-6,ASSWTGRKTQY
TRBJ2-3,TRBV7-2,ASSLAPAGGQDTQY
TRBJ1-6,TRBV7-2,ASAYGTSNSPLH
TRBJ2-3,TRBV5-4,ASRTGGHSTDTQY
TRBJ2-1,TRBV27,ASSLTRVYNEQF
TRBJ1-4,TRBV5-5,ASSLSGNDEKLF
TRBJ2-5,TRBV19,ASSSRQAQETQY
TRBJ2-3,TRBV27,ASSLGSGGTDTQY